These 28 T cell receptor beta chains were all obtained from the same sample, sequenced in a study of shared clonotypes between healthy human individuals. Produced via immunoSEQ multiplex PCR; TCRdb's table is partial and in-frame only. The sample carries about 2.5 million clones, roughly 90% recorded once. The sequenced sample consisted of naive CD4+ T cells from PBMCs. Specified subset: CD45RA+ positively selected. The receptors were gathered from a man between 18 and 35 years old in good health. Some clones in this sample may be carry-over from other donors' samples.

The rearrangement joins TRBV5-1 to TRBJ2-5; possibly TRBD1 or TRBD2 for D (5 bases each). Germline CDR1 is SGHRS and CDR2 is YFSETQ. The V and J ends lost 0 bases and 2 bases respectively, with 35 bases between them. The CDR3 has 23 residues. CDR3 region: CASSLVGPARGRGSSPLQETQYF. As DNA, the CDR3 is TGCGCCAGCAGCTTGGTAGGTCCCGCCCGGGGCCGGGGCTCCTCACCTTTACAAGAGACCCAGTACTTC.

This clone appeared once. The chain uses TRBV11-3 and TRBJ2-2, with D possibly TRBD1 on 6 matching bases. Germline CDR1 reads SGHNT; CDR2 reads YENEEA. Deletions cut 5 bases from V and 5 bases from J, with 15 bases between. This CDR3 contains 15 residues. For the CDR3, the DNA is TGTGCCAGCAGCCGCGTGGCAGGGGAAACCGGGGAGCTGTTTTTT. The encoded protein is CASSRVAGETGELFF.

Turning to this clone: The same CDR3 also results from other DNA sequences found in this sample. This chain joins TRBV28 and TRBJ1-5, with D unresolved. The CDR3 is made up of 13 amino acids. V lost 6 bases, J lost 1 base, and 7 bases lay in between. Germline lookup yields CDR1 MDHEN and CDR2 SYDVKM. CDR3 DNA sequence: TGTGCCAGCAGCCGCACCAGCAATCAGCCCCAGCATTTT. Protein: CASSRTSNQPQHF. The full variable domain, rest sourced from reference TRBV28 and TRBJ1-5, is DVKVTQSSRYLVKRTGEKVFLECVQDMDHENMFWYRQDPGLGLRLIYFSYDVKMKEKGDIPEGYSVSREKKERFSLILESASTNQTSMYLCASSRTSNQPQHFGDGTRLSIL.

The J gene is TRBJ1-2, the V gene TRBV2, with D possibly TRBD1 on 6 matching bases. Germline CDR1 SNHLY, CDR2 FYNNEI. The CDR3 sequence is 17 residues long. Trimming left V 5 bases short and J 4 bases short, with 23 bases between. Written as DNA, the CDR3 is TGTGCCAGCAGTCGTCGAGGGGGGAACGGGTCTGGCTATGGCTACACCTTC. This codes for CASSRRGGNGSGYGYTF.

V is TRBV11-2 and J is TRBJ2-7; 11 positions agree with TRBD1. The CDR3 is 16 amino acids. Losses at the gene ends were 1 base for V and 3 bases for J; bases not matched to a gene: 5. Germline V lookup: CDR1 SGHAT, CDR2 FQNNGV. The chain's CDR3 is CASSLGPGTGGYEQYF. CDR3 coding DNA: TGTGCCAGCAGCTTAGGCCCCGGGACAGGGGGCTACGAGCAGTACTTC.

CDR3 nucleotides: TGTGCCAGCAGCTTAACAGGAATCAATCAGCCCCAGCATTTT. Amino acid sequence: CASSLTGINQPQHF. The rearrangement joins TRBV7-8 to TRBJ1-5; tentative D call: TRBD1 (5 bases). The ends were cut back, 2 bases at V and 3 bases at J, with 8 bases in the middle. From germline, CDR1 is SGHVS and CDR2 FQNEAQ. The CDR3 is made up of 14 amino acids.

This clone was seen just once. The chain carries TRBV9 and TRBJ2-7; 8 bases map to TRBD2. Per germline, CDR1 SGDLS and CDR2 YYNGEE. Trimming cost V 6 bases and J 2 bases; bases outside gene matches: 19. CDR3 length equals 18 residues. CDR3 nucleotide sequence: TGTGCCAGCAACCCGGGGGTGTCTAGCGGGTCGTCTGCCTACGAGCAGTACTTC. Its translation is CASNPGVSSGSSAYEQYF. Combining the CDR3 with reference TRBV9 and TRBJ2-7 gives the whole variable domain DSGVTQTPKHLITATGQRVTLRCSPRSGDLSVYWYQQSLDQGLQFLIQYYNGEERAKGNILERFSAQQFPDLHSELNLSSLELGDSALYFCASNPGVSSGSSAYEQYFGPGTRLTVT.

The rearrangement joins TRBV29-1 to TRBJ2-1; 8 nucleotides match TRBD1. The length of the CDR3 is 13 residues. V dropped 7 bases and J dropped 5; count of bases not matched to a gene: 7. Germline loops: CDR1 SQVTM, CDR2 ANQGSEA. CDR3 amino acids: CSGGQGYNNEQFF. In DNA form, the CDR3 reads TGCAGCGGAGGACAGGGTTATAACAATGAGCAGTTCTTC.

V and J are TRBV19 and TRBJ1-2; no firm D call. CDR3 length: 16 amino acids. Trimming stripped 5 bases from V and 0 bases from J, with 16 bases between. The germline gives CDR1 LNHDA, CDR2 SQIVND (reference sequence). The CDR3 reads CASSFRSARTNYGYTF. The CDR3 nucleotides read TGTGCCAGTAGTTTTCGCTCTGCGCGTACTAACTATGGCTACACCTTC.

CDR3 DNA: TGTGCCACCAGCAGCCTATTCGTAGTGGATCAGTTCTTC. This translates into CATSSLFVVDQFF. The V call is TRBV15, the J call TRBJ2-1; D gene uncertain. CDR3 size: 13 residues. The germline gives CDR1 LNHNV, CDR2 YYDKDF (reference sequence). The V and J ends lost 3 bases and 13 bases respectively, with 16 bases between them.

This chain uses TRBV4-3 with TRBJ2-7, with no clear D. V was trimmed by 1 base and J by 2 bases, leaving 15 bases between them. CDR1 and CDR2 from the germline V gene are LGHNA and YSLEER. The CDR3 runs to 16 residues. The CDR3 DNA is TGCGCCAGCAGCCAAGGGGTAAGAAGGACCGCCTACGAGCAGTACTTC. Its translation is CASSQGVRRTAYEQYF.

Comment on this clone: Other nucleotide sequences from this sample produce the same CDR3. The chain combines TRBV4-1 with TRBJ2-3, with D uncertain. Germline V gives CDR1 MGHRA, CDR2 YSYEKL. With 1 base removed from V and 6 bases from J, the gap between germline ends came to 5 bases. The CDR3 is 12 residues long. The CDR3 reads CASSQGVDTQYF. The CDR3 DNA reads TGCGCCAGCAGCCAAGGGGTGGATACGCAGTATTTT.

For the CDR3, the DNA is TGTGCCAGCAGTTTAGGCCCAGACCGGGGGAGGTATGGCTACACCTTC. This sequence encodes CASSLGPDRGRYGYTF. The chain has TRBV28 and TRBJ1-2; maybe TRBD1 (5 bases). Germline loops: CDR1 MDHEN, CDR2 SYDVKM. Trimming stripped 2 bases from V and 5 bases from J, with 18 bases between. The CDR3 consists of 16 residues.

The chain recombines TRBV27 with TRBJ1-4; tentative D call: TRBD1 (6 bases). Germline loops: CDR1 MNHEY, CDR2 SMNVEV (reference sequence). Trimming took 6 bases from V and 0 from J, leaving 17 bases between them. The CDR3 consists of 17 residues. CDR3: CASRSGQFIATNEKLFF. CDR3 in DNA: TGTGCCAGCAGGTCAGGACAGTTTATTGCAACTAATGAAAAACTGTTTTTT.

V gene TRBV6-5 combines with J gene TRBJ1-2; no firm D call. From germline, CDR1 is MNHEY and CDR2 SVGAGI. Trimming removed 4 bases from V and 10 bases from J, with 22 bases in between. The CDR3 is made up of 15 amino acids. The CDR3 DNA reads as TGTGCCAGCAGTTCAGGCCTGGTAGCCAGTAGGTCCTACACCTTC. Translating gives CASSSGLVASRSYTF.

Comments on this clone: Additional DNA sequences in this sample encode the identical CDR3. The CDR3 here is CASSASVGELFF. DNA for the CDR3: TGTGCCAGCAGCGCCTCCGTCGGGGAGCTGTTTTTT. This chain links TRBV9 with TRBJ2-2; D call uncertain. Between the trimmed V and J ends, which lost 3 bases and 7 bases, there was a span of 7 bases. The CDR3 is 12 amino acids. Germline CDR1 and CDR2: SGDLS and YYNGEE.

The chain joins TRBV5-1 to TRBJ2-2; no clear D gene. Germline CDR1 reads SGHRS; CDR2 reads YFSETQ. Trimming took off 1 base at V and 2 bases at J, with 12 bases between the two ends. The CDR3 length is 16 residues. The CDR3 DNA reads TGCGCCAGCAGCTTGTCCGGCCCGTCTAACACCGGGGAGCTGTTTTTT. This codes for CASSLSGPSNTGELFF. Supplemented by reference TRBV5-1 and TRBJ2-2, the full variable domain reads KAGVTQTPRYLIKTRGQQVTLSCSPISGHRSVSWYQQTPGQGLQFLFEYFSETQRNKGNFPGRFSGRQFSNSRSEMNVSTLELGDSALYLCASSLSGPSNTGELFFGEGSRLTVL.

The rearrangement joins TRBV7-9 to TRBJ2-3; no clear D. CDR1 is SEHNR and CDR2 is FQNEAQ in the germline V gene (reference sequence). Trimming removed 4 bases from V and 0 bases from J, with 11 bases in between. This CDR3 has 15 amino acids. CDR3 DNA sequence: TGTGCCAGCAGCTCCCAAGGACCAAGCACAGATACGCAGTATTTT. This sequence encodes CASSSQGPSTDTQYF.

The genes are TRBV7-2 and TRBJ2-5; D is ambiguous. Germline CDR1 SGHTA, CDR2 FQGNSA. Trimming stripped 3 bases from V and 1 base from J, with 6 bases between. The CDR3 loop spans 13 amino acids. The CDR3: CASSFGVQETQYF. The CDR3 DNA follows: TGTGCCAGCAGCTTTGGCGTCCAAGAGACCCAGTACTTC. The entire variable domain, with the rest obtained from reference TRBV7-2 and TRBJ2-5, is as follows: GAGVSQSPSNKVTEKGKDVELRCDPISGHTALYWYRQSLGQGLEFLIYFQGNSAPDKSGLPSDRFSAERTGGSVSTLTIQRTQQEDSAVYLCASSFGVQETQYFGPGTRLLVL.

A single count supports this clone. The chain links TRBV7-9 to TRBJ2-5, with a weak D call TRBD2 (6 bases). This CDR3 is 14 amino acids long. V shed 2 bases and J shed 5 bases, with 12 bases lying between them. CDR1 and CDR2 from the germline V gene are SEHNR and FQNEAQ (reference sequence). As DNA, the CDR3 is TGTGCCAGCAGCTTATCCTCCGGGAGTGAGACCCAGTACTTC. Translating gives CASSLSSGSETQYF.

J is TRBJ2-6 and V is TRBV5-1; the D call may be TRBD1 or TRBD2 (5 bases each). This CDR3 is built from 15 residues. Germline V gene lookup returns CDR1 SGHRS and CDR2 YFSETQ. V was trimmed by 4 bases and J by 1 base, leaving 9 bases between them. This chain's CDR3 is CASSIEGSGANVLTF. The CDR3 DNA reads as TGCGCCAGCAGCATCGAGGGGTCTGGGGCCAACGTCCTGACTTTC.

This chain connects TRBV19 to TRBJ2-1; possible D gene TRBD1, 7 bases. This CDR3 has 15 residues. Germline V CDR1 and CDR2: LNHDA, SQIVND (reference sequence). V was pared by 8 bases and J by 4 bases, with 18 bases between. The CDR3 coding sequence is TGTGCCAGTCAAGCTCAGGGGGGCTGGTACAATGAGCAGTTCTTC. It codes for CASQAQGGWYNEQFF.

CDR3 in DNA: TGTGCCAGTAGTACCCAGAGGGGGCGGCAAGAGACCCAGTACTTC. Translating it yields CASSTQRGRQETQYF. The J gene is TRBJ2-5, the V gene TRBV19; 7 nucleotides agree with TRBD1. The CDR3 covers 15 residues. V lost 4 bases to trimming and J lost 2 bases; unmatched junction nucleotides: 7. The germline CDR1 and CDR2 sequences are LNHDA and SQIVND (reference sequence).

This chain connects TRBV6-5 to TRBJ1-2; D possibly corresponds to TRBD1 (5 bases). Trimming pared 0 bases from V and 5 bases from J, leaving 10 bases between. The CDR3 sequence is 14 residues long. Germline loops: CDR1 MNHEY, CDR2 SVGAGI. Written as DNA, the CDR3 is TGTGCCAGCAGTTACTCGATTGAGGGGTATGGCTACACCTTC. Its translation: CASSYSIEGYGYTF.

The chain uses TRBV5-1 and TRBJ2-1, with TRBD2 identical over 9 bases. Germline-derived CDR1 and CDR2 are SGHRS and YFSETQ. The CDR3 is 15 residues long. J lost 9 bases, V lost 0 bases, and 7 bases had no gene match. The CDR3 here is CASSLGSSGRSEQFF. In DNA form, the CDR3 reads TGCGCCAGCAGCTTGGGGAGTAGCGGGAGATCTGAGCAGTTCTTC.

The chain joins TRBV25-1 to TRBJ2-2; TRBD2 matches at 12 bases. In germline, CDR1 is MGHDK, CDR2 SYGVNS. This CDR3 comprises 14 residues. V shed 5 bases and J 6 bases; nucleotides not matched to a gene: 1. CDR3 in DNA: TGTGCCAGCAGTCTAGCGGGAGGGGCCGGGGAGCTGTTTTTT. Translating gives CASSLAGGAGELFF.

This clone was seen a few times. The rearrangement links TRBV10-1 to TRBJ2-7; weak D call: TRBD1 (5 bases). In germline, CDR1 is WNHNN, CDR2 SYGVQD (reference sequence). V lost 8 bases and J 1 base, leaving 9 bases between the germline ends. The CDR3 covers 12 residues. In nucleotides, the CDR3 is TGCGCCAGCCAGGGTTCTTCCTACGAGCAGTACTTC. It specifies CASQGSSYEQYF.

This clone has a single count. This chain joins TRBV7-3 and TRBJ2-1; 13 nucleotides line up with TRBD2. The germline CDR1 and CDR2 sequences are SGHTA and FQGTGA. The CDR3 has 16 residues. V shed 5 bases and J 10 bases; nucleotides not matched to a gene: 11. The CDR3 here is CASSPTGTSGAGEQFF. Here the CDR3 DNA reads TGTGCCAGCAGCCCAACCGGGACTAGCGGGGCCGGGGAGCAGTTCTTC.